Here is one TCR beta chain with its context. This CDR3 is built from 15 residues. Per the germline V gene, CDR1 is SGHNT and CDR2 is YYREEE (reference sequence). Trimming pared 3 bases from V and 4 bases from J, leaving 14 bases between. In the original analysis: Amplification with reference gene primers provided the estimates of nucleated cell counts. Method: immunoSEQ multiplex PCR; TCRdb's copy keeps in-frame clones and lacks some. V, J and clone size are taken as reported in that table, and D and trimming were inferred from the DNA itself. The repertoire holds fewer than 250,000 clones, with around 82% as singletons. This entry belongs to a study of blood T cell repertoires in COVID-19.

The clonotype was recovered from a woman aged 35 to 49 who had been exposed to COVID-19. This chain joins TRBV5-4 and TRBJ1-3; TRBD1 is a possible D gene (6 bases). Sequencing input: PBMCs or T cells enriched from blood (not recorded which). CDR3 amino acids: CASSWGGAKGNTIYF. The CDR3 DNA reads TGTGCCAGCAGCTGGGGGGGGGCGAAAGGAAACACCATATATTTT.